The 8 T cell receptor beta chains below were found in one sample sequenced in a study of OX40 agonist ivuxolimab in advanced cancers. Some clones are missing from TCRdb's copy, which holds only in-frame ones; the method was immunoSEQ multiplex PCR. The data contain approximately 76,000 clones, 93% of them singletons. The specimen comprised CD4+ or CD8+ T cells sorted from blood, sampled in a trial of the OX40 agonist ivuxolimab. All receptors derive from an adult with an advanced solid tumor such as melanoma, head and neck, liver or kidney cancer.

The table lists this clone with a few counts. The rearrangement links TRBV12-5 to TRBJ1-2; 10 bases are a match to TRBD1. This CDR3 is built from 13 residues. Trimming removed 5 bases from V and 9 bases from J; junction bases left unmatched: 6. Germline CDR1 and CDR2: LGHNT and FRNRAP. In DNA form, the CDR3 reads TGTGCTAGTGGTCCCGACAGGGGGCCGAGCTACACCTTC. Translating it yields CASGPDRGPSYTF.

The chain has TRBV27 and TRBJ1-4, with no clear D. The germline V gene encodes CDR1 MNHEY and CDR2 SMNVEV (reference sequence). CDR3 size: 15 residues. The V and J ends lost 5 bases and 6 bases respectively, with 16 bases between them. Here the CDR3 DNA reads TGTGCCAGCAGTCCCCAAGGGTCGCGGTATGAAAAACTGTTTTTT. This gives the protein CASSPQGSRYEKLFF. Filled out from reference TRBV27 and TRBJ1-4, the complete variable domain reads EAQVTQNPRYLITVTGKKLTVTCSQNMNHEYMSWYRQDPGLGLRQIYYSMNVEVTDKGDVPEGYKVSRKEKRNFPLILESPSPNQTSLYFCASSPQGSRYEKLFFGSGTQLSVL.

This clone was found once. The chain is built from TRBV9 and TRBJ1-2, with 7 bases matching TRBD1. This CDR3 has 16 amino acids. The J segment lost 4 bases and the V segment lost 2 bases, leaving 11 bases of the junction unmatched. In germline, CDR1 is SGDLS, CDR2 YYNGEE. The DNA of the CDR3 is TGTGCCAGCAGCGTCGACAGGGATGGGGGTTTCTATGGCTACACCTTC. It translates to CASSVDRDGGFYGYTF.

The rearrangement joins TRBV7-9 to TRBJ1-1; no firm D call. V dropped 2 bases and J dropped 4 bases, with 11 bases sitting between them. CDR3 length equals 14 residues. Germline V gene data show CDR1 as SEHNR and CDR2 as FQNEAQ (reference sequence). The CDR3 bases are TGTGCCAGCAGCTTAAAGGAGGGAAGCACTGAAGCTTTCTTT. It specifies CASSLKEGSTEAFF.

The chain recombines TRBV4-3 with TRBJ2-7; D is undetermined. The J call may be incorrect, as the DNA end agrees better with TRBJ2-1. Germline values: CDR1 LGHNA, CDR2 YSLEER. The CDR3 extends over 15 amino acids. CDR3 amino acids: CASSQFGTPRDEQFF. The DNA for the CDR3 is TGCGCCAGCAGCCAGTTTGGCACCCCTCGGGATGAGCAGTTCTTC.

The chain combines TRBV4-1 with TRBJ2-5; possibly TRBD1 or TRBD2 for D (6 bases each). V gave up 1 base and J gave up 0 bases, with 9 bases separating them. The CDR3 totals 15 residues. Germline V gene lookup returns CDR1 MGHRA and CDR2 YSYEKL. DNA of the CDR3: TGCGCCAGCAGCCAAGTAAGGGGGGACCAAGAGACCCAGTACTTC. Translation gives CASSQVRGDQETQYF.

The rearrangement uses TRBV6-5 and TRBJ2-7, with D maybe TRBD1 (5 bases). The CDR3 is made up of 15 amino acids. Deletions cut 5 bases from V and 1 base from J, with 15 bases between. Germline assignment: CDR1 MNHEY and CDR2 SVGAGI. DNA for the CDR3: TGTGCCAGCAGTCCGACAGATCTTGATTCCTACGAGCAGTACTTC. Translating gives CASSPTDLDSYEQYF.

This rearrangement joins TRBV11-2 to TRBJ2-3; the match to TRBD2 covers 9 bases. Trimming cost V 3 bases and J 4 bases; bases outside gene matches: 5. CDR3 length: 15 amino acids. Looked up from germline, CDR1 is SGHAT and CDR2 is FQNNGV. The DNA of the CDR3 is TGTGCCAGCAGCTTGGGCGGGAGGGATCCAGATACGCAGTATTTT. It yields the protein CASSLGGRDPDTQYF.